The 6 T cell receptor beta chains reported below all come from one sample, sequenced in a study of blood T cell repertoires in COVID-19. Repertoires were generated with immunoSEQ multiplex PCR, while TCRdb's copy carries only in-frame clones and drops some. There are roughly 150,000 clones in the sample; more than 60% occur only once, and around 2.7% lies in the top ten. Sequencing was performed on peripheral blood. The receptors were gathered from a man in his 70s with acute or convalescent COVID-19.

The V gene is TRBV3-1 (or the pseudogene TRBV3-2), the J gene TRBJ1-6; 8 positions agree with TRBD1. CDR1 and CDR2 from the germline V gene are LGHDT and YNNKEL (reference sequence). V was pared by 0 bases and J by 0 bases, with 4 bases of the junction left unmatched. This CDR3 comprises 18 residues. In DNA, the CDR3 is TGTGCCAGCAGCCAAGATCGACAGGGGAGCTCCTATAATTCACCCCTCCACTTT. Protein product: CASSQDRQGSSYNSPLHF.

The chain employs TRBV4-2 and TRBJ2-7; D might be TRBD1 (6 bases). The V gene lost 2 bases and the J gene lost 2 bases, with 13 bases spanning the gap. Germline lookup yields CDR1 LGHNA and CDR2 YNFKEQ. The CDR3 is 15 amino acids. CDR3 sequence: CASSQTGTGTYEQYF. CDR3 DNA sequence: TGTGCCAGCAGCCAAACAGGGACGGGCACCTACGAGCAGTACTTC.

The CDR3 protein is CASSYSRQGLGEQYF. Here the CDR3 DNA reads TGTGCCAGCAGTTACTCGCGGCAGGGACTCGGCGAGCAGTACTTC. The chain employs TRBV6-5 and TRBJ2-7, with D tentatively TRBD2 (6 bases). Trimming removed 0 bases at V and 6 bases at J, with 15 bases between. Germline V gene data show CDR1 as MNHEY and CDR2 as SVGAGI. The CDR3 runs to 15 residues.

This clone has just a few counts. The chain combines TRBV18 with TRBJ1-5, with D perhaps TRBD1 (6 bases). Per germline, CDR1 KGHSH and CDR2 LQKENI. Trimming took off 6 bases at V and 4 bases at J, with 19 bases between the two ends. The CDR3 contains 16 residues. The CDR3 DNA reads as TGTGCCAGCTCTTCACAGGGATTGGGATTAAATCAGCCCCAGCATTTT. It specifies CASSSQGLGLNQPQHF.

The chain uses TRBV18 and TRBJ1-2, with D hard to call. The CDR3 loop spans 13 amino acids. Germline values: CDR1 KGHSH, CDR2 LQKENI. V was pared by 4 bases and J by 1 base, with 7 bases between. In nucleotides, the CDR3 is TGTGCCAGCTCACTCGGGAGTAACTATGGCTACACCTTC. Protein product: CASSLGSNYGYTF.

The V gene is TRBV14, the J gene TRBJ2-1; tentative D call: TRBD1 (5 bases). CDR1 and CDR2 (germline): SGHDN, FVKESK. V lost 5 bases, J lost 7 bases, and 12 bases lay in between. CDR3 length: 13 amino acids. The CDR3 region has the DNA TGTGCCAGCAGCTTATCAGGGCAGAATGAGCAGTTCTTC. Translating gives CASSLSGQNEQFF.